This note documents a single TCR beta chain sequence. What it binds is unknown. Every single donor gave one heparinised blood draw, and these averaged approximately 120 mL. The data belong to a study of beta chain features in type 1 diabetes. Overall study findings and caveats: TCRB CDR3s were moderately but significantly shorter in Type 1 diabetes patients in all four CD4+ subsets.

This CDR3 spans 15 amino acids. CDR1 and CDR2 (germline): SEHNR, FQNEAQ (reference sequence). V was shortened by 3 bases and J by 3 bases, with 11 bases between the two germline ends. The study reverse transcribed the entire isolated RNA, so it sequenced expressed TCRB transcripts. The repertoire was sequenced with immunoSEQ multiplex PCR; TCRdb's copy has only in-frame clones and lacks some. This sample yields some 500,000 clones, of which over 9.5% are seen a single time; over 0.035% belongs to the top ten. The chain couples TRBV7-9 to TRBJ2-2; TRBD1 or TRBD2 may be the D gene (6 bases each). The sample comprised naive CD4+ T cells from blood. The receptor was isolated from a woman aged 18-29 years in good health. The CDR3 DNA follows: TGTGCCAGCAGCTTCTCGGGGGCGCACACCGGGGAGCTGTTTTTT. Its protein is CASSFSGAHTGELFF.